This T cell receptor beta chain originates from a study of response to subunit inactivated influenza vaccine. Study-wide findings and caveats: The authors put forward the suggestion that each seasonal influenza vaccination may bring in only a limited number of new T cells.

Each CDR3 protein is one row after TCRdb ran MiXCR on the RT-PCR reads. The table includes 700,000 to 800,000 distinct CDR3 sequences, approximately 17% detected once. The ends were cut back, 1 base at V and 2 bases at J, with 9 bases in the middle. The germline V gene encodes CDR1 MDHEN and CDR2 SYDVKM. The CDR3 consists of 14 residues. Only one count was recorded for this clonotype. Its specificity is not known. The source material was PBMCs from blood, sampled more than 4 days after vaccination. The V gene is TRBV28, the J gene TRBJ2-7; D is possibly TRBD2 (5 bases). The TCR comes from a man aged 45-60 years who received an inactivated influenza vaccine. CDR3 coding DNA: TGTGCCAGCAGTTTATCGGGGTTTACCTACGAGCAGTACTTC. It translates to CASSLSGFTYEQYF.